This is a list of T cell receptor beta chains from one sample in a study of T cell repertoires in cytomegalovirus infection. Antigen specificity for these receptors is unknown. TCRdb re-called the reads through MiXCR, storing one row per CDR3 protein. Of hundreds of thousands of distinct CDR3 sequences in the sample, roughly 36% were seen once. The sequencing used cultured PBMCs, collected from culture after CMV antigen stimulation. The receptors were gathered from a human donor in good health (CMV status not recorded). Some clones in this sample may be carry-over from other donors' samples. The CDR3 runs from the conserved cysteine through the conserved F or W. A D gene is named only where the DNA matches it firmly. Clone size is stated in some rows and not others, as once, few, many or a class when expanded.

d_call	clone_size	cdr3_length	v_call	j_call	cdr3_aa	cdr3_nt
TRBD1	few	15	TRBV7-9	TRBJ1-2	CASSLGHRDRNGYTF	TGTGCCAGCAGCTTAGGCCACCGGGACAGAAATGGCTACACCTTC
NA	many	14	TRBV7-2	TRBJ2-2	CASSLVGEAGELFF	TGTGCCAGCAGCTTAGTCGGGGAGGCCGGGGAGCTGTTTTTT
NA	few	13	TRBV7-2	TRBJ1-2	CASSSSALSGYTF	TGTGCCAGCAGCTCCTCGGCGTTGAGTGGCTACACCTTC
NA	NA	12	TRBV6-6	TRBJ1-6	CASRLNSPPLHF	TGTGCCAGCAGGCTCAACAGCCCACCCCTCCACTTT
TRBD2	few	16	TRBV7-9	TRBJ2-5	CASSYGLADYQETQYF	TGTGCCAGCAGCTACGGACTAGCGGACTACCAAGAGACCCAGTACTTC
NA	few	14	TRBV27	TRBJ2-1	CASSLSRQSNEQFF	TGTGCCAGCAGTTTATCGAGGCAGTCCAATGAGCAGTTCTTC
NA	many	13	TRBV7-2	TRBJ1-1	CASSTGRETEAFF	TGTGCCAGCAGCACAGGTCGGGAAACTGAAGCTTTCTTT
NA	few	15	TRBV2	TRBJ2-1	CASSDRLVKDNEQFF	TGTGCCAGCAGTGATCGTCTAGTGAAGGACAATGAGCAGTTCTTC
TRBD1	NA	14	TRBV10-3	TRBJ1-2	CATRPGQGNYGYTF	TGTGCCACTCGTCCAGGACAGGGCAACTATGGCTACACCTTC
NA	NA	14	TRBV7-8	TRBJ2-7	CASSLGGYSYEQYF	TGTGCCAGCAGCTTAGGGGGTTACTCCTACGAGCAGTACTTC
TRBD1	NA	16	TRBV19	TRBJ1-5	CASSPPPGQPRQPQHF	TGTGCCAGTAGTCCCCCTCCGGGACAGCCGCGCCAGCCCCAGCATTTT
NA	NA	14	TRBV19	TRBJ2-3	CASGRPGGTDTQYF	TGTGCCAGTGGAAGGCCCGGGGGCACAGATACGCAGTATTTT
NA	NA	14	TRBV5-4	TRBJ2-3	CASRLDYSPDTQYF	TGTGCCAGCAGGCTGGACTATTCGCCAGATACGCAGTATTTT
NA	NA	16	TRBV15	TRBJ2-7	CATSENYREVVDEQYF	TGTGCCACCAGCGAAAACTACAGGGAAGTGGTCGACGAGCAGTACTTC
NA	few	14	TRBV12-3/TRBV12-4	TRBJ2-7	CASNFGGWSYEQYF	TGTGCCAGCAACTTCGGCGGCTGGAGCTACGAGCAGTACTTC
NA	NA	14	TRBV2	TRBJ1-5	CASSSGRAYQPQHF	TGTGCCAGCAGCAGTGGACGGGCTTATCAGCCCCAGCATTTT
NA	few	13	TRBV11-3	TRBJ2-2	CASSLTLSGELFF	TGTGCCAGCAGCTTAACTCTCAGCGGGGAGCTGTTTTTT
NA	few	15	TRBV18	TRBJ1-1	CASTLGAAMNTEAFF	TGTGCCAGCACCCTCGGGGCAGCCATGAACACTGAAGCTTTCTTT
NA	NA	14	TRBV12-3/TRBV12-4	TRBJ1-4	CASTQSGGDEKLFF	TGTGCCAGCACTCAATCGGGTGGGGATGAAAAACTGTTTTTT
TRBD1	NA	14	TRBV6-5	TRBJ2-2	CASRFDRVTGELFF	TGTGCCAGCAGATTTGACAGGGTAACCGGGGAGCTGTTTTTT
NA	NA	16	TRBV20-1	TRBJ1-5	CSARVLGEGSNQPQHF	TGCAGTGCTAGAGTCCTGGGGGAAGGGTCGAATCAGCCCCAGCATTTT
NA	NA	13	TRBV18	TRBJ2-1	CASAQGDVDEQFF	TGTGCCAGTGCGCAGGGAGATGTGGATGAGCAGTTCTTC
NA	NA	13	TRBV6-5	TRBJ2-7	CASSYSRDYEQYF	TGTGCCAGCAGTTATTCGCGGGACTACGAGCAGTACTTC
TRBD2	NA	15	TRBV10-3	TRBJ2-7	CAISGYPGLSYEQYF	TGTGCCATCAGTGGCTACCCGGGACTATCCTACGAGCAGTACTTC
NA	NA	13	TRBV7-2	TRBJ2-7	CASSLQNSLEQYF	TGTGCCAGCAGCTTACAGAACTCCCTGGAGCAGTACTTC
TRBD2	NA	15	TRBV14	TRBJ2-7	CASSHLAGGNYEQYF	TGTGCCAGCAGCCACCTAGCGGGGGGGAACTACGAGCAGTACTTC
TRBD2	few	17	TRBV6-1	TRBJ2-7	CASSEGLAGGPWYEQYF	TGTGCCAGCAGTGAGGGACTAGCGGGAGGGCCGTGGTACGAGCAGTACTTC
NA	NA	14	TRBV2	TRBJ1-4	CASRQGRGDEKLFF	TGTGCCAGCAGGCAGGGGCGCGGTGATGAAAAACTGTTTTTT